This T cell receptor beta chain was identified during a study of CD8 T cells in Susac syndrome. Trimming took 3 bases from V and 5 from J, leaving 7 bases between them. This CDR3 has 13 amino acids. cDNA came from approximately 0.5 to 1 ug RNA primed by random hexamers. TCRdb redid the calling of the immunoSEQ multiplex PCR reads with MiXCR, one entry per CDR3 protein. Counted here are some 110,000 distinct CDR3 sequences, around 94% occurring once; the ten biggest clones make up 0.093%. The receptor was derived from a human donor with multiple sclerosis. The rearrangement uses TRBV12-3 or TRBV12-4 and TRBJ2-2; the D is unclear. What was sequenced was CD4+ T cells from PBMCs. DNA of the CDR3: TGTGCCAGCAGTTTGGAGAGGACCGGGGAGCTGTTTTTT. Its protein product is CASSLERTGELFF.